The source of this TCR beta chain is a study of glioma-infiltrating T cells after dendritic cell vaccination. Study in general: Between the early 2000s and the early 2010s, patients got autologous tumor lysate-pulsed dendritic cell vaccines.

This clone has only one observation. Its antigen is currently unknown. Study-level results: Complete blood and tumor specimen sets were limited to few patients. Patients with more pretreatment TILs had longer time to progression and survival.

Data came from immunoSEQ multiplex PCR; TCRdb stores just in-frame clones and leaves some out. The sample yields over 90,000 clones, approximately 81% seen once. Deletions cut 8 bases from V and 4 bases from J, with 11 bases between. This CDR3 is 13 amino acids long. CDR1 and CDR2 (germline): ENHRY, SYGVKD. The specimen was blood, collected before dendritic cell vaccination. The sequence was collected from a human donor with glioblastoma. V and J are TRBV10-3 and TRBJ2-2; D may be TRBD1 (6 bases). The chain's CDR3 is CAIQGSLTGELFF. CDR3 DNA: TGTGCCATCCAGGGGTCCCTCACCGGGGAGCTGTTTTTT.